This T cell receptor beta chain was sequenced during a study of OX40 agonist ivuxolimab in advanced cancers. Clones were read by immunoSEQ multiplex PCR, and TCRdb kept only the in-frame ones, dropping some. The data show around 77,000 clones, with about 90% seen just once and approximately 2.4% held by the top ten. Between the trimmed V and J ends, which lost 3 bases and 2 bases, there was a span of 12 bases. The length of the CDR3 is 15 residues. Germline lookup yields CDR1 MNHEY and CDR2 SMNVEV (reference sequence). This specimen consisted of CD4+ or CD8+ T cells sorted from blood, obtained in a trial of the OX40 agonist ivuxolimab. The sequence was collected from an adult with an advanced solid tumor such as melanoma, head and neck, liver or kidney cancer. V and J are TRBV27 and TRBJ2-3, with D tentatively TRBD1 or TRBD2 (6 bases each). The CDR3 sequence is CASSFRGLYTDTQYF. The CDR3 DNA reads TGTGCCAGCAGTTTCCGGGGGCTCTACACAGATACGCAGTATTTT.